The 32 T cell receptor beta chains given below trace back to one sample, sequenced in a study of cytomegalovirus exposure and HLA in healthy donors. Repertoires were generated with immunoSEQ multiplex PCR, while TCRdb's copy carries only in-frame clones and drops some. The sample shows some 73,000 clones, over 85% of them seen only once. Input material: PBMCs. The receptors originated from a young woman in good health and CMV-seropositive.

The CDR3 protein is CASSRMDRVRHSGANVLTF. In DNA form, the CDR3 reads TGTGCCAGCTCACGTATGGACAGGGTCCGACACTCTGGGGCCAACGTCCTGACTTTC. This chain connects TRBV18 to TRBJ2-6, with 8 bases lining up with TRBD1. CDR1 and CDR2 from the germline V gene are KGHSH and LQKENI. The CDR3 extends over 19 amino acids. V gave up 4 bases and J gave up 0 bases; unmatched junction bases: 11.

The chain has TRBV7-6 and TRBJ2-7; D is perhaps TRBD2 (5 bases). The CDR3 is made up of 15 amino acids. V lost 0 bases to trimming and J lost 3 bases, with 12 bases between them. CDR1 is SGHVS, CDR2 FNYEAQ, per germline. This CDR3 reads CASSLAPSGDYEQYF. The CDR3 nucleotides read TGTGCCAGCAGCTTAGCGCCCTCCGGGGACTACGAGCAGTACTTC.

The chain couples TRBV9 to TRBJ1-1; D call uncertain. Trimming left V 6 bases short and J 6 bases short, with 21 bases between. The CDR3 covers 15 residues. Germline V gene lookup returns CDR1 SGDLS and CDR2 YYNGEE. The CDR3 bases are TGTGCCAGCAAACCCCCTCCACTGGGCCGCTCTGAAGCTTTCTTT. This encodes CASKPPPLGRSEAFF.

This chain connects TRBV30 to TRBJ2-3; D remains unclear. V was trimmed by 5 bases and J by 3 bases, leaving 9 bases between them. The CDR3 runs to 12 residues. The germline V gene encodes CDR1 GTSNPN and CDR2 SVGIG (reference sequence). The CDR3 nucleotides are TGTGCCTGGGCGCCAGGTACAGATACGCAGTATTTT. It encodes CAWAPGTDTQYF. The full variable domain, rest sourced from reference TRBV30 and TRBJ2-3, is SQTIHQWPATLVQPVGSPLSLECTVEGTSNPNLYWYRQAAGRGLQLLFYSVGIGQISSEVPQNLSASRPQDRQFILSSKKLLLSDSGFYLCAWAPGTDTQYFGPGTRLTVL.

This chain links TRBV30 with TRBJ1-5, with D maybe TRBD1 (6 bases). The V end lost 2 bases, the J end lost 4 bases, and 12 bases lay between the germline ends. The CDR3 has 14 amino acids. The germline V gene has CDR1 GTSNPN and CDR2 SVGIG (reference sequence). This chain's CDR3 is CAWSSGQPNQPQHF. In nucleotides, the CDR3 is TGTGCCTGGAGTAGCGGACAGCCTAATCAGCCCCAGCATTTT.

The rearrangement links TRBV5-1 to TRBJ2-5; 7 bases match TRBD1. This CDR3 is 13 amino acids long. V lost 3 bases and J lost 11; bases outside the gene matches: 10. Germline CDR1 SGHRS, CDR2 YFSETQ. CDR3 in amino acids: CASSSTGVGEQYF. CDR3 bases: TGCGCCAGCAGCTCTACAGGGGTGGGTGAGCAGTACTTC. The full variable domain, its missing parts supplied by reference TRBV5-1 and TRBJ2-5, is KAGVTQTPRYLIKTRGQQVTLSCSPISGHRSVSWYQQTPGQGLQFLFEYFSETQRNKGNFPGRFSGRQFSNSRSEMNVSTLELGDSALYLCASSSTGVGEQYFGPGTRLLVL.

The chain is built from TRBV7-9 and TRBJ2-3; the D gene is possibly TRBD1 (7 bases). Germline V gene sequence: CDR1 SEHNR, CDR2 FQNEAQ (reference sequence). The CDR3 has 10 residues. CDR3 nucleotides: TGTGCGCAGGGGGGCGATACGCAGTATTTT. It translates to CAQGGDTQYF.

This clone has just one count. This rearrangement joins TRBV6-5 to TRBJ2-5; no reliable D call. Trimming removed 8 bases from V and 1 base from J, with 14 bases in between. Germline-derived CDR1 and CDR2 are MNHEY and SVGAGI. The CDR3 extends over 14 amino acids. CDR3 in amino acids: CASGVRHRQETQYF. CDR3 sequence (DNA): TGTGCCAGCGGCGTTAGACACCGCCAAGAGACCCAGTACTTC.

The V gene is TRBV6-5, the J gene TRBJ2-1; TRBD2 matches 10 bases. Trimming removed 5 bases from V and 5 bases from J; junction bases left unmatched: 6. The CDR3 sequence is 15 residues long. From germline, CDR1 is MNHEY and CDR2 SVGAGI. CDR3 sequence reads: CASSPRTSGNNEQFF. The DNA of the CDR3 is TGTGCCAGCAGTCCTCGGACTAGCGGAAACAATGAGCAGTTCTTC.

This chain connects TRBV7-2 to TRBJ2-3, with 8 bases lining up with TRBD1. After removal of 3 bases from V and 1 base from J, the junction contained 0 bases not matched to a gene. The CDR3 is 14 amino acids. CDR1 SGHTA and CDR2 FQGNSA come from the germline V gene. The CDR3 loop is CASSLDRGTDTQYF. As DNA, the CDR3 is TGTGCCAGCAGCTTGGACAGGGGCACAGATACGCAGTATTTT.

The chain joins TRBV30 to TRBJ1-4, with 7 bases that match TRBD1. V was pared by 2 bases and J by 5 bases, with 5 bases of the junction left unmatched. Germline V CDR1 and CDR2: GTSNPN, SVGIG (reference sequence). The CDR3 contains 14 residues. The CDR3 sequence is CAWSPGTANEKLFF. CDR3 bases: TGTGCCTGGAGTCCAGGGACAGCGAATGAAAAACTGTTTTTT.

The chain has TRBV5-5 and TRBJ1-1; possible D gene TRBD1, 6 bases. Germline V lookup: CDR1 SGHKS, CDR2 YYEKEE (reference sequence). Trimming cost V 6 bases and J 4 bases, with 22 bases left between them. The CDR3 extends over 16 amino acids. The CDR3 DNA is TGTGCCAGCACCCGTCTAGGGGGGGGACAAGTCACTGAAGCTTTCTTT. Translated, it gives CASTRLGGGQVTEAFF.

The chain is built from TRBV28 and TRBJ1-2; TRBD1 matches 8 bases. Per germline, CDR1 MDHEN and CDR2 SYDVKM. With V trimmed by 4 bases and J by 0 bases, 10 bases remained unmatched. The CDR3 extends over 17 amino acids. CDR3 sequence reads: CASSYGLRDRTNYGYTF. The CDR3 DNA reads as TGTGCCAGCAGTTATGGGCTCCGGGACAGGACTAACTATGGCTACACCTTC.

The chain employs TRBV5-8 and TRBJ2-1, with D unclear. There are 15 residues in the CDR3. Trimming cost V 5 bases and J 5 bases, with 17 bases left between them. CDR1 and CDR2 (germline): SGHTS, YDEGEE. CDR3 sequence reads: CASRLTPQAHNEQFF. In DNA, the CDR3 is TGTGCCAGCAGATTGACACCCCAGGCCCACAATGAGCAGTTCTTC.

This sequence joins TRBV18 and TRBJ2-3; TRBD2 might be the D (5 bases). The germline V gene encodes CDR1 KGHSH and CDR2 LQKENI. This CDR3 is 15 amino acids long. Trimming cost V 3 bases and J 4 bases, with 14 bases left between them. As DNA, the CDR3 is TGTGCCAGCTCACCTTTGGACTGGCAGCCAGATACGCAGTATTTT. This encodes CASSPLDWQPDTQYF. Using reference TRBV18 and TRBJ2-3 for the parts outside the CDR3, the full variable domain is NAGVMQNPRHLVRRRGQEARLRCSPMKGHSHVYWYRQLPEEGLKFMVYLQKENIIDESGMPKERFSAEFPKEGPSILRIQQVVRGDSAAYFCASSPLDWQPDTQYFGPGTRLTVL.

This clone was recorded only once. The chain is built from TRBV29-1 and TRBJ1-5; 8 bases agree with TRBD1. In germline, CDR1 is SQVTM, CDR2 ANQGSEA. The J segment lost 4 bases and the V segment lost 6 bases, leaving 5 bases of the junction unmatched. The CDR3 covers 13 residues. The CDR3 nucleotides read TGCAGCGTCGGACAGGGACCAAATCAGCCCCAGCATTTT. Its protein is CSVGQGPNQPQHF. Full variable domain (missing parts from reference TRBV29-1 and TRBJ1-5): SAVISQKPSRDICQRGTSLTIQCQVDSQVTMMFWYRQQPGQSLTLIATANQGSEATYESGFVIDKFPISRPNLTFSTLTVSNMSPEDSSIYLCSVGQGPNQPQHFGDGTRLSIL.

The chain carries TRBV7-2 and TRBJ2-3, with a possible D match to TRBD1 (8 bases). The CDR3 is 15 amino acids. The germline V gene has CDR1 SGHTA and CDR2 FQGNSA. Trimming removed 5 bases from V and 5 bases from J, with 17 bases in between. The CDR3 nucleotides read TGTGCCAGCAGCGTTAGCCACAGGGGGGGAGATACGCAGTATTTT. Its protein product is CASSVSHRGGDTQYF. Filled out from reference TRBV7-2 and TRBJ2-3, the complete variable domain reads GAGVSQSPSNKVTEKGKDVELRCDPISGHTALYWYRQSLGQGLEFLIYFQGNSAPDKSGLPSDRFSAERTGGSVSTLTIQRTQQEDSAVYLCASSVSHRGGDTQYFGPGTRLTVL.

The J gene is TRBJ2-7, the V gene TRBV6-1; the match to TRBD1 covers 9 bases. V shed 4 bases and J 6 bases; nucleotides not matched to a gene: 10. There are 15 residues in the CDR3. Per germline, CDR1 MNHNS and CDR2 SASEGT. CDR3 nucleotides: TGTGCCAGCAGTGGGCAAGGACAGGGGACGGGCGAGCAGTACTTC. This gives the protein CASSGQGQGTGEQYF.

The chain has TRBV30 and TRBJ2-7; TRBD2 might be the D (7 bases). Germline values: CDR1 GTSNPN, CDR2 SVGIG (reference sequence). V dropped 4 bases and J dropped 4 bases, with 20 bases sitting between them. The CDR3 loop spans 15 amino acids. The CDR3 sequence is CAWMHPGAGAYEQYF. The CDR3 DNA reads as TGTGCCTGGATGCATCCAGGTGCGGGGGCATACGAGCAGTACTTC.

The J gene is TRBJ2-5, the V gene TRBV10-3; D call uncertain. The CDR3 sequence is 13 residues long. Per germline, CDR1 ENHRY and CDR2 SYGVKD. The V end was cut by 4 bases, the J end by 2 bases, with 8 bases between. Here the CDR3 DNA reads TGTGCCATCAGTGCTAACAGACAAGAGACCCAGTACTTC. Its protein product is CAISANRQETQYF.

This sequence joins TRBV4-2 and TRBJ1-1; D remains unclear. Germline values: CDR1 LGHNA, CDR2 YNFKEQ. The CDR3 loop spans 13 amino acids. V was clipped by 6 bases and J by 1 base, with 9 bases between them. CDR3 in amino acids: CASSLTKNTEAFF. The CDR3 coding sequence is TGTGCCAGCAGTCTAACCAAGAACACTGAAGCTTTCTTT.

V gene TRBV9 combines with J gene TRBJ2-3; TRBD2 agrees at 7 bases. Unmatched junction bases numbered 8, after V lost 0 bases and J lost 1 base. The CDR3 contains 17 residues. CDR1 SGDLS and CDR2 YYNGEE come from the germline V gene. CDR3 nucleotide sequence: TGTGCCAGCAGCGTAGCGGGCGGGGGTATGGGCACAGATACGCAGTATTTT. Translated, it gives CASSVAGGGMGTDTQYF.

The CDR3 reads CASSLSRNTGELFF. For the CDR3, the DNA is TGTGCCAGCAGTTTATCTAGGAACACCGGGGAGCTGTTTTTT. The chain employs TRBV27 and TRBJ2-2; the D is unclear. V shed 0 bases and J shed 1 base, with 3 bases lying between them. There are 14 residues in the CDR3. In germline, CDR1 is MNHEY, CDR2 SMNVEV (reference sequence).

The chain employs TRBV10-1 and TRBJ1-1; 8 nucleotides align to TRBD1. The CDR3 sequence is 15 residues long. Germline CDR1 WNHNN, CDR2 SYGVQD (reference sequence). Trimming removed 3 bases from V and 5 bases from J; junction bases left unmatched: 8. CDR3 bases: TGCGCCAGCAGTGACCGACGACAGGGGCGAACTGAAGCTTTCTTT. Translating gives CASSDRRQGRTEAFF.

This chain joins TRBV27 and TRBJ1-1, with D tentatively TRBD1 (5 bases). The germline V gene encodes CDR1 MNHEY and CDR2 SMNVEV (reference sequence). V gave up 5 bases and J gave up 5 bases, with 15 bases separating them. This CDR3 spans 14 amino acids. CDR3 sequence: CASSRGLAGTEAFF. In nucleotides, the CDR3 is TGTGCCAGCAGTAGGGGTCTTGCCGGGACTGAAGCTTTCTTT.

The gene calls are TRBV7-9 and TRBJ1-1; D not resolved. The V end lost 1 base, the J end lost 2 bases, and 8 bases lay between the germline ends. The CDR3 consists of 14 residues. From germline, CDR1 is SEHNR and CDR2 FQNEAQ (reference sequence). CDR3 DNA: TGTGCCAGCAGCTTAGGAGGCAGCAACACTGAAGCTTTCTTT. This encodes CASSLGGSNTEAFF.

The chain uses TRBV4-1 and TRBJ2-1; D not resolved. The CDR3 is made up of 13 amino acids. The ends were cut back, 1 base at V and 7 bases at J, with 8 bases in the middle. Germline V lookup: CDR1 MGHRA, CDR2 YSYEKL. CDR3 bases: TGCGCCAGCAGCCAAGCGGGTCAGAATGAGCAGTTCTTC. It is translated as CASSQAGQNEQFF.

CDR3 sequence: CASSLDRNTEAFF. The CDR3 nucleotides read TGCGCCAGCAGCTTAGACAGGAACACTGAAGCTTTCTTT. The chain joins TRBV5-1 to TRBJ1-1, with D tentatively TRBD1 (5 bases). The CDR3 spans 13 residues. V was shortened by 2 bases and J by 1 base, with 6 bases between the two germline ends. Germline CDR1 is SGHRS and CDR2 is YFSETQ.

The chain combines TRBV5-5 with TRBJ2-1, with 9 bases fitting TRBD2. Germline values: CDR1 SGHKS, CDR2 YYEKEE (reference sequence). V lost 4 bases to trimming and J lost 2 bases; unmatched junction nucleotides: 13. The CDR3 runs to 18 residues. For the CDR3, the DNA is TGTGCCAGCAGCGCGGGACTAGCCCCAAACCCCCCCTACAATGAGCAGTTCTTC. Translation: CASSAGLAPNPPYNEQFF.

The rearrangement joins TRBV5-5 to TRBJ1-4; D perhaps matches TRBD1 (5 bases). Between the trimmed V and J ends, which lost 3 bases and 7 bases, there was a span of 16 bases. The CDR3 consists of 15 residues. Germline V gene sequence: CDR1 SGHKS, CDR2 YYEKEE (reference sequence). The CDR3 nucleotides read TGTGCCAGCAGCTCAACAGGTATAGAGAGTGAAAAACTGTTTTTT. Translated: CASSSTGIESEKLFF.

This chain connects TRBV29-1 to TRBJ1-2; 9 positions agree with TRBD1. The V gene end was trimmed by 7 bases and the J gene end by 6 bases; junction bases not matched to a gene: 12. Germline V CDR1 and CDR2: SQVTM, ANQGSEA. This CDR3 is built from 14 residues. CDR3 bases: TGCAGCGCGTCACAGGGGGCCGATTTAGATGGCTACACCTTC. Translated, it gives CSASQGADLDGYTF. The variable domain in full, completed from reference TRBV29-1 and TRBJ1-2, reads SAVISQKPSRDICQRGTSLTIQCQVDSQVTMMFWYRQQPGQSLTLIATANQGSEATYESGFVIDKFPISRPNLTFSTLTVSNMSPEDSSIYLCSASQGADLDGYTFGSGTRLTVV.

The chain joins TRBV6-6 to TRBJ2-7; the match to TRBD2 covers 14 bases. J was trimmed by 3 bases and V by 6 bases; bases with no gene match: 1. Germline V gene sequence: CDR1 MNHNY, CDR2 SVGAGI (reference sequence). This CDR3 comprises 14 residues. For the CDR3, the DNA is TGTGCCAGCAGGGGGACTAGCGGGAGCTACGAGCAGTACTTC. Its protein is CASRGTSGSYEQYF.